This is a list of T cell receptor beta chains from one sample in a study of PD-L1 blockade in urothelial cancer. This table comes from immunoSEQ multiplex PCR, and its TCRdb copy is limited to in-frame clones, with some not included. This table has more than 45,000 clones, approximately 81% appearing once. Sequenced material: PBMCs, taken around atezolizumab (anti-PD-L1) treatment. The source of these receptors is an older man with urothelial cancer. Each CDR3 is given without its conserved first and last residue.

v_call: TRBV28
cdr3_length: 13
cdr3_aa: ASSPSLSGLYEQY

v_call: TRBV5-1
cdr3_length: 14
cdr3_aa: ASSFGRGSGTDTQY

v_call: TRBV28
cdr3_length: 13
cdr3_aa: ASNPRRGFEETQY

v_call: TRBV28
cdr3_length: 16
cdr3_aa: ASSQTGGRDASTDTQY

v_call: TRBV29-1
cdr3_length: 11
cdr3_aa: SVAGTVTGELF

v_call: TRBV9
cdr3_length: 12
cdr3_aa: ASSLGGGSNIQY

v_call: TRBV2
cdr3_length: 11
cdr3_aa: ASRDTWATEAF

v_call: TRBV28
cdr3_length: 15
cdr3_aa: ATLRNPLRQEVPEAF

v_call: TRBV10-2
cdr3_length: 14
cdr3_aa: ASSESGGAVGNTIY

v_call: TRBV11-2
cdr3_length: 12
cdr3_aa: ASSLEILNTEAF

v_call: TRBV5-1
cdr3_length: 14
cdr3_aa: ASSLMLTGDSNGYT

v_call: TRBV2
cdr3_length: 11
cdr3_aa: ASGGNPPVEQY

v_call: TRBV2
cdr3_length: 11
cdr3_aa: ASVRTSTDTQY

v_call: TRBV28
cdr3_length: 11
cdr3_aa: ASSSPGGETQY

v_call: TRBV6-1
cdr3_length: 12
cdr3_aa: ASSALAGSNEQF

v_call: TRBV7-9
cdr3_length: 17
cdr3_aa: ASSHIGTSGRASSETQY

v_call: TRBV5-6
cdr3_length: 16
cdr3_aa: ASSLVRNGRDGWETQY

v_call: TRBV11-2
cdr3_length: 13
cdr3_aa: ASSLAQGSGEKLF

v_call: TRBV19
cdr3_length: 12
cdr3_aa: ASSERAISYEQY

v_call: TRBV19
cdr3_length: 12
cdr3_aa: ASRLTGTNEKLF

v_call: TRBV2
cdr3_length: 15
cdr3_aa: ASSGRDRGRTNYGYT

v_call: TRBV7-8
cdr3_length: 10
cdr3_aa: ASSPIVNEQF

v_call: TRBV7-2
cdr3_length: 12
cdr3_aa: ASSLFAPEEGYT

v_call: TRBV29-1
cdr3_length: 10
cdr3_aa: SVRTQNTEAF

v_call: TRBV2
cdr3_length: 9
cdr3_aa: ASSATREQY

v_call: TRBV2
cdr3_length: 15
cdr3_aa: ASSSPARLAEYNEQF

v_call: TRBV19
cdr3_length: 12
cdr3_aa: ASTLGGDQETQY

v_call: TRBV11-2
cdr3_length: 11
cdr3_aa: ASSPPFVGRSY

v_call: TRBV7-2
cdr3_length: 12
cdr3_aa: ASSLTRATGELF

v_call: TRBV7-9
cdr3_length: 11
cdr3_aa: ASSLGGMGPQH

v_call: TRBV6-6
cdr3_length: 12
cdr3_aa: ASSYPGGSTEAF

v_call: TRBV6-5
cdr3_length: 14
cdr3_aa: ASSFHSGTVIYGYT

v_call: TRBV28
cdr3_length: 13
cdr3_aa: ASSWSGGNNQPQH

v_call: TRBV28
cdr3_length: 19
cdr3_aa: ASSQWEIYFGLESGQETQY

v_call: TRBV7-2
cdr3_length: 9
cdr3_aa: ASSFFYEAF

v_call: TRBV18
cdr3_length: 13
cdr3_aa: ASSPPAGAYNEQF

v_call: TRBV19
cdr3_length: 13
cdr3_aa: ASSTTAASTDTQY

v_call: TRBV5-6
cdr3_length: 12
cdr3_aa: ASSLGKADYGYT

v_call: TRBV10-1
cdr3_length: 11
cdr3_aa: ASSESLTGPQY

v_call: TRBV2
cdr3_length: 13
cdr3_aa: ASIRTGGPYNEQF

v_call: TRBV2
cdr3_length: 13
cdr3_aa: ASSPDIAGANVLT

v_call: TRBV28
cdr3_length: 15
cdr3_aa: ASSPLNRNDGGEKLF

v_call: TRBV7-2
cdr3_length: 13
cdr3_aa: ASSYPRAQGYEQY

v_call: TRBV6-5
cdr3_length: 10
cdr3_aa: ASSAQGHEQY

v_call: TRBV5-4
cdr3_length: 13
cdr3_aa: ASSLDEAEYNEQF

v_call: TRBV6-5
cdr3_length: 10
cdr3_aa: ASSWTGGGYT

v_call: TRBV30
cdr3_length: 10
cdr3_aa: AWSQTRDEQY

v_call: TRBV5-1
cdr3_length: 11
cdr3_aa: ASHGASYNEQF

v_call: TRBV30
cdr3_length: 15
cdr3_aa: AWSVQGGVTTNEKLF

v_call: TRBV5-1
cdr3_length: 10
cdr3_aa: ASSSDSYEQY

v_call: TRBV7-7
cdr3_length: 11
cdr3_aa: ASSVDRGWEQY

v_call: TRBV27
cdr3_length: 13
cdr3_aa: ASSSRQENTGELF

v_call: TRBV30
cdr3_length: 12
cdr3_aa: AWKGVTGVGGYT

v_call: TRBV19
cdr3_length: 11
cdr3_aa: ASRALVSYEQY

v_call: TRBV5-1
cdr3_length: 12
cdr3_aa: ASSLEGVRETQY